The entry that follows covers one T cell receptor (beta chain) sequence. The assay was immunoSEQ multiplex PCR, and TCRdb's table has in-frame clones only and misses some. The repertoire consists of roughly 90,000 clones, with approximately 92% occurring once and the leading ten covering around 4.1%. This specimen belongs to a study of T cell changes during pregnancy in multiple sclerosis. Looked up from germline, CDR1 is SGHTA and CDR2 is FQGNSA. The V and J ends lost 6 bases and 7 bases respectively, with 16 bases between them. The CDR3 extends over 15 amino acids. Sequenced material: peripheral blood, taken in the first trimester of pregnancy. V gene TRBV7-2 combines with J gene TRBJ1-6, with TRBD1 as a possible D gene (6 bases). This sequence originates from a female donor with multiple sclerosis, enrolled in a pregnancy study. The CDR3: CASRWPGQGNSPLHF. Written as DNA, the CDR3 is TGTGCCAGCAGGTGGCCGGGACAAGGGAATTCACCCCTCCACTTT.